The 15 T cell receptor beta chains below were found in one sample sequenced in a study of blood T cells in healthy people across ages. A second PCR of roughly 7 to 11 cycles used a sample-barcoded 5' primer and a J-beta primer mix. TCRdb recomputed calls from the 5' RACE reads with MiXCR, one row per CDR3 protein. Of 1.2 million to 1.5 million distinct CDR3 sequences in the sample, roughly 40% were seen once. Sequencing was done on a sample of blood. The receptors derive from a woman aged 18-29 years in good health.

The sample holds a few counts of this clonotype. The chain recombines TRBV29-1 with TRBJ1-4; maybe TRBD1 (6 bases). V shed 0 bases and J shed 2 bases, with 10 bases lying between them. The germline CDR1 and CDR2 sequences are SQVTM and ANQGSEA. This CDR3 comprises 15 residues. CDR3 sequence (DNA): TGCAGCGTTGAAGATCCCAGGGGCACTAATGAAAAACTGTTTTTT. Residues: CSVEDPRGTNEKLFF.

The chain employs TRBV6-1 and TRBJ2-1, with TRBD2 matching 9 bases. Per germline, CDR1 MNHNS and CDR2 SASEGT. The CDR3 has 13 residues. Trimming at V came to 6 bases and at J to 6 bases, leaving 3 bases not matched to a gene. This chain's CDR3 is CASRALAGNEQFF. The CDR3, as DNA: TGTGCCAGCAGGGCACTAGCGGGCAATGAGCAGTTCTTC.

DNA of the CDR3: TGTGCCAGCAGTTACGGGGTCAGGGGAAGGGGCGAGCAGTACTTC. Its protein product is CASSYGVRGRGEQYF. V is TRBV6-6 and J is TRBJ2-7; D is perhaps TRBD1 (6 bases). This CDR3 is 15 amino acids long. Germline loops: CDR1 MNHNY, CDR2 SVGAGI (reference sequence). Trimming left V 2 bases short and J 6 bases short, with 17 bases between.

This clonotype occurred a few times. The chain is built from TRBV4-2 and TRBJ2-3; 12 bases line up with TRBD2. The junction had 8 bases not matched to a gene; V was cut back by 4 bases and J by 6 bases. CDR3 length: 16 residues. Germline CDR1 and CDR2: LGHNA and YNFKEQ. For the CDR3, the DNA is TGTGCCAGCAGCCCACTAGCGGGAGGAGGGCGGGATACGCAGTATTTT. This encodes CASSPLAGGGRDTQYF.

This clonotype was detected only a few times. The chain carries TRBV10-3 and TRBJ2-5, with D perhaps matching TRBD2 (5 bases). Per germline, CDR1 ENHRY and CDR2 SYGVKD. V was cut by 4 bases and J by 7 bases, with 19 bases left in between. The CDR3 consists of 15 residues. CDR3 sequence reads: CAISGAEASLGTQYF. CDR3 in DNA: TGTGCCATCAGTGGAGCGGAGGCGAGTTTGGGGACCCAGTACTTC.

Remarks on this clonotype: This may arise from a read error, as a much more abundant clone is one base away. This rearrangement joins TRBV20-1 to TRBJ2-5, with TRBD2 matching 7 bases. The CDR3 consists of 13 residues. Unmatched junction bases numbered 6, after V lost 8 bases and J lost 0 bases. In germline, CDR1 is DFQATT, CDR2 SNEGSKA (reference sequence). Here the CDR3 DNA reads TGCAGTACATGGGGGGGGGACCAAGAGACCCAGTACTTC. Protein: CSTWGGDQETQYF.

The chain uses TRBV29-1 and TRBJ2-1; D gene uncertain. The J call may be incorrect, as the DNA end agrees better with TRBJ2-7. The CDR3 extends over 12 amino acids. The germline V gene encodes CDR1 SQVTM and CDR2 ANQGSEA. The CDR3 DNA follows: TGCAGCGCCGGCGGCGGATACAATGAGCAGTACTTC. It yields the protein CSAGGGYNEQYF.

In its sample, this clonotype was seen a few times. This chain links TRBV6-5 with TRBJ2-3, with 7 bases matching TRBD1. The CDR3 has 13 residues. CDR1 MNHEY and CDR2 SVGAGI come from the germline V gene. Here the CDR3 DNA reads TGTGCAACAGGGGCGAGCCTCACAGATACGCAGTATTTT. This translates into CATGASLTDTQYF.

The chain carries TRBV2 and TRBJ2-4; 9 bases line up with TRBD1. The CDR3 has 15 amino acids. J lost 14 bases, V lost 5 bases, and 16 bases had no gene match. CDR1 SNHLY and CDR2 FYNNEI come from the germline V gene. CDR3 nucleotide sequence: TGTGCCAGCAGTCCCTCCGGGACAGGGAGAGGAGGGGAGTACTTC. Translation: CASSPSGTGRGGEYF.

The chain carries TRBV19 and TRBJ2-3; the D is unclear. This CDR3 comprises 13 residues. Germline CDR1 is LNHDA and CDR2 is SQIVND (reference sequence). The germline V and J ends were trimmed by 7 bases and 0 bases, with 8 bases remaining between them. CDR3 residues: CASNTASTDTQYF. In nucleotides, the CDR3 is TGTGCCAGTAACACAGCTAGCACAGATACGCAGTATTTT.

The CDR3 DNA reads as TGTGCCAGCTATGCGGGGGGCTATGAGCAGTTCTTC. It codes for CASYAGGYEQFF. The chain carries TRBV11-2 and TRBJ2-1, with 8 bases identical to TRBD2. In germline, CDR1 is SGHAT, CDR2 FQNNGV. Trimming at V came to 8 bases and at J to 8 bases, leaving 5 bases not matched to a gene. The CDR3 sequence is 12 residues long.

This chain's CDR3 is CASSLFARVSDEQFF. The CDR3 coding sequence is TGTGCCAGCAGTTTATTTGCGAGGGTATCCGATGAGCAGTTCTTC. J is TRBJ2-1 and V is TRBV27; TRBD2 is a possible D gene (5 bases). CDR1 MNHEY and CDR2 SMNVEV come from the germline V gene (reference sequence). The CDR3 sequence is 15 residues long. Trimming removed 1 base at V and 8 bases at J, with 15 bases between.

This clonotype has only a few counts. V usage is TRBV5-1 and J usage is TRBJ1-1; 8 bases are shared with TRBD1. Germline V gives CDR1 SGHRS, CDR2 YFSETQ. The trim removed 4 bases at V and 4 bases at J, leaving 9 bases unmatched. The length of the CDR3 is 15 residues. For the CDR3, the DNA is TGCGCCAGCAGCCCGTCCGGACAGGGCGGCACTGAAGCTTTCTTT. Translated, it gives CASSPSGQGGTEAFF.

A word on this clonotype: A junction end diverges from the germline sequence, so it may reflect a read error. This rearrangement joins TRBV6-5 to TRBJ2-4; no clear D gene. In germline, CDR1 is MNHEY, CDR2 SVGAGI. The CDR3 extends over 16 amino acids. Here the CDR3 DNA reads TGTGCCAGCAGTTACTCGAATGCTTCCACCAAAAACATTCGGTACTTC. Its translation is CASSYSNASTKNIRYF.

The chain employs TRBV4-1 and TRBJ2-7; D is ambiguous. The J call is in doubt because the DNA end fits TRBJ2-5 better. The CDR3 totals 13 residues. Germline CDR1 is MGHRA and CDR2 is YSYEKL. As DNA, the CDR3 is TGCGCCAGCAGCCAAGCAATCATCGGGACCCAGTACTTC. It encodes CASSQAIIGTQYF.